Presented here are 15 T cell receptor beta chains from one specimen sequenced in a study of T cells in pancreatic ductal adenocarcinoma. Selected pancreatic ductal adenocarcinoma patients had undergone surgery without neoadjuvant therapy. The repertoire was sequenced with immunoSEQ multiplex PCR; TCRdb's copy has only in-frame clones and lacks some. The sample consists of roughly 11,000 clones, roughly 88% of them appearing once. The sequenced sample consisted of PBMCs. Source of these receptors: a human donor with pancreatic ductal adenocarcinoma.

This chain connects TRBV10-3 to TRBJ2-7; 8 bases fit TRBD1. V lost 0 bases to trimming and J lost 2 bases; unmatched junction nucleotides: 3. Germline CDR1 ENHRY, CDR2 SYGVKD. The CDR3 consists of 15 residues. The CDR3 loop is CAISESGQGPYEQYF. CDR3 nucleotide sequence: TGTGCCATCAGTGAGTCCGGACAGGGTCCCTACGAGCAGTACTTC.

The chain combines TRBV5-1 with TRBJ2-1; D unresolved. V lost 0 bases, J lost 0 bases, and 7 bases lay in between. CDR1 is SGHRS and CDR2 is YFSETQ in the germline V gene. The CDR3 runs 15 residues. The CDR3 DNA reads as TGCGCCAGCAGCTTGGTAGGTAGCTCCTACAATGAGCAGTTCTTC. Protein product: CASSLVGSSYNEQFF. Together with reference TRBV5-1 and TRBJ2-1, the CDR3 gives the full variable domain: KAGVTQTPRYLIKTRGQQVTLSCSPISGHRSVSWYQQTPGQGLQFLFEYFSETQRNKGNFPGRFSGRQFSNSRSEMNVSTLELGDSALYLCASSLVGSSYNEQFFGPGTRLTVL.

The chain uses TRBV6-6 and TRBJ2-1, with D perhaps given as TRBD1 or TRBD2 (5 bases each). This CDR3 comprises 15 residues. Germline lookup yields CDR1 MNHNY and CDR2 SVGAGI (reference sequence). V gave up 4 bases and J gave up 6 bases, with 16 bases separating them. For the CDR3, the DNA is TGTGCCAGCAGTTCTCGGGGCGGTATGTTCAATGAGCAGTTCTTC. It yields the protein CASSSRGGMFNEQFF.

The J gene is TRBJ2-2, the V gene TRBV11-3; D remains unclear. Per the germline V gene, CDR1 is SGHNT and CDR2 is YENEEA. V gave up 0 bases and J gave up 1 base, with 9 bases separating them. This CDR3 spans 16 amino acids. CDR3 sequence reads: CASSLDKAVNTGELFF. The CDR3 DNA follows: TGTGCCAGCAGCTTAGATAAGGCAGTGAACACCGGGGAGCTGTTTTTT.

V usage is TRBV5-1 and J usage is TRBJ1-4; TRBD1 matches at 7 bases. CDR1 and CDR2 (germline): SGHRS, YFSETQ. Trimming cost V 7 bases and J 4 bases; bases outside gene matches: 19. This CDR3 has 18 amino acids. The CDR3 region has the DNA TGCGCCAGCGTCAGGCCTCTCAATAGGGGGCAGTGTAATGAAAAACTGTTTTTT. Its protein product is CASVRPLNRGQCNEKLFF.

The gene calls are TRBV7-9 and TRBJ2-5; the D call may be TRBD1 or TRBD2 (5 bases each). Per the germline V gene, CDR1 is SEHNR and CDR2 is FQNEAQ (reference sequence). V lost 1 base to trimming and J lost 1 base, with 10 bases between them. There are 15 residues in the CDR3. The CDR3, as DNA: TGTGCCAGCAGCTTAGACTGGGGGTTCCAAGAGACCCAGTACTTC. Its translation is CASSLDWGFQETQYF.

The chain has TRBV18 and TRBJ2-7; 7 bases are a match to TRBD1. CDR1 KGHSH and CDR2 LQKENI come from the germline V gene. Trimming at V came to 1 base and at J to 4 bases, leaving 10 bases not matched to a gene. This CDR3 has 16 residues. CDR3 sequence: CASSPLRAGGSYEQYF. The DNA for the CDR3 is TGTGCCAGCTCACCACTAAGAGCAGGGGGATCTTACGAGCAGTACTTC.

The chain combines TRBV15 with TRBJ1-1; tentatively, D is TRBD1 (5 bases). Trimming left V 1 base short and J 9 bases short, with 15 bases between. This CDR3 comprises 14 residues. Germline CDR1 and CDR2: LNHNV and YYDKDF (reference sequence). The CDR3 DNA reads as TGTGCCACCAGCAGAGTGGGGGTGGAGGTCCAAGCTTTCTTT. Amino acids: CATSRVGVEVQAFF.

In its sample, this clone was seen once. The chain has TRBV4-1 and TRBJ2-5, with 8 bases aligning to TRBD2. With V trimmed by 0 bases and J by 5 bases, 8 bases remained unmatched. The CDR3 runs 16 residues. Germline CDR1 MGHRA, CDR2 YSYEKL. CDR3 nucleotides: TGCGCCAGCAGCCAAGACCCCGCGGGGGGACGCGAGACCCAGTACTTC. Its translation is CASSQDPAGGRETQYF.

V and J are TRBV2 and TRBJ2-2; D remains ambiguous. The length of the CDR3 is 14 residues. In germline, CDR1 is SNHLY, CDR2 FYNNEI. Trimming took off 6 bases at V and 1 base at J, with 9 bases between the two ends. The CDR3 spells CASRGNLNTGELFF. CDR3 nucleotide sequence: TGTGCCAGCAGGGGAAATTTGAACACCGGGGAGCTGTTTTTT.

V usage is TRBV11-3 and J usage is TRBJ2-2, with a tentative D call TRBD1 (6 bases). Trimming took 5 bases from V and 6 from J, leaving 10 bases between them. Germline V CDR1 and CDR2: SGHNT, YENEEA. The CDR3 covers 13 residues. The CDR3 protein is CASSDGQPGELFF. CDR3 coding DNA: TGTGCCAGCAGCGATGGACAGCCCGGGGAGCTGTTTTTT.

The J gene is TRBJ2-5, the V gene TRBV5-6; TRBD2 might be the D (5 bases). V dropped 4 bases and J dropped 10 bases, with 14 bases sitting between them. There are 12 residues in the CDR3. Germline loops: CDR1 SGHDT, CDR2 YYEEEE. The CDR3 nucleotides are TGTGCCAGCAGCAGTCGGCTTGGAGGCCAGTACTTC. This gives the protein CASSSRLGGQYF.

The chain uses TRBV9 and TRBJ2-3; TRBD2 aligns across 10 bases. The CDR3 loop spans 18 amino acids. With 4 bases clipped from V and 1 base from J, the junction kept 12 bases outside the gene matches. The germline V gene has CDR1 SGDLS and CDR2 YYNGEE. The CDR3 DNA reads as TGTGCCAGCAGCAACCCCCGAGGAGCGGGGGGGCGCACAGATACGCAGTATTTT. Translation: CASSNPRGAGGRTDTQYF. Together with reference TRBV9 and TRBJ2-3, the CDR3 gives the full variable domain: DSGVTQTPKHLITATGQRVTLRCSPRSGDLSVYWYQQSLDQGLQFLIQYYNGEERAKGNILERFSAQQFPDLHSELNLSSLELGDSALYFCASSNPRGAGGRTDTQYFGPGTRLTVL.

This clone is a singleton in its sample. The gene calls are TRBV27 and TRBJ2-7; no clear D gene. The CDR3 loop spans 16 amino acids. Trimming shortened V by 6 bases and J by 0 bases, and 18 bases separated the two germline ends. Per germline, CDR1 MNHEY and CDR2 SMNVEV (reference sequence). The CDR3: CASSQSAETLSYEQYF. The CDR3 DNA sequence: TGTGCCAGCAGCCAATCGGCGGAGACTCTCTCCTACGAGCAGTACTTC.

The rearrangement links TRBV5-1 to TRBJ1-2; no clear D. The germline V gene encodes CDR1 SGHRS and CDR2 YFSETQ. This CDR3 contains 12 residues. V shed 0 bases and J shed 4 bases, with 4 bases lying between them. CDR3 sequence (DNA): TGCGCCAGCAGCTTGGGCCGCTATGGCTACACCTTC. This encodes CASSLGRYGYTF.